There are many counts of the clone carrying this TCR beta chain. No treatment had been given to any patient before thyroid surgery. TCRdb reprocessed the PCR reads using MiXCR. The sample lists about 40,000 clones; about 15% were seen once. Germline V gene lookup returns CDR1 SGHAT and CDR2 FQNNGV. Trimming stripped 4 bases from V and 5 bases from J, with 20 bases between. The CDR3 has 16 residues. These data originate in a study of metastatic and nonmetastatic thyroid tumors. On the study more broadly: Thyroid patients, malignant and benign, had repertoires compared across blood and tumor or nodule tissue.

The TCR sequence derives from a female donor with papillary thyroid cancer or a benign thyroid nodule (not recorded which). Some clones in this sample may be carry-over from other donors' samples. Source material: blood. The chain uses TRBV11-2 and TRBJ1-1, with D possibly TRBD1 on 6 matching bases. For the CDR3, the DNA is TGTGCCAGCAGCTCAGTTACCAGGGGCTCGAATACTGAAGCTTTCTTT. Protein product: CASSSVTRGSNTEAFF.